The T cell receptor (beta chain) described here comes from a study of blood T cell repertoires in COVID-19. Study overall: The United States, Italy and Spain supplied acute and convalescent COVID-19 samples.

Enrolment of Seattle patients took place during active infection, and they were followed longitudinally. J was trimmed by 1 base and V by 1 base; bases with no gene match: 6. Germline-derived CDR1 and CDR2 are MDHEN and SYDVKM. The CDR3 loop spans 18 amino acids. As handled by the study authors: Using reference gene primer amplification, nucleated cell counts were estimated. Some clones are missing from TCRdb's copy, which holds only in-frame ones; the method was immunoSEQ multiplex PCR. V and J calls and clone size are copied from that table; D and trimming were computed from the DNA. The data hold some 100,000 clones, with less than 85% observed a single time.

The sequenced material came from peripheral blood. This chain joins TRBV28 and TRBJ2-6, with TRBD1 matching over 8 bases. The origin of this receptor is a man between 70 and 80 years old with COVID-19, enrolled during active disease. The CDR3 loop is CASSLLRDRISGANVLTF. CDR3 sequence (DNA): TGTGCCAGCAGTTTATTGAGGGACAGGATATCTGGGGCCAACGTCCTGACTTTC.